A single T cell receptor beta chain is shown here with its context. This CDR3 region has 16 residues. From germline, CDR1 is SGHDT and CDR2 YYEEEE. V was clipped by 0 bases and J by 3 bases; unmatched bases: 3. This specimen comes from a study of blood T cell repertoires in COVID-19. Method: immunoSEQ multiplex PCR; TCRdb's copy keeps in-frame clones and lacks some. In the table there are about 6,100 clones, around 84% of which are singletons. This chain uses TRBV5-6 with TRBJ2-2; 9 bases match TRBD2. The sequence was collected from a human donor with active COVID-19. The donor label of this sample is uncertain. The source material was peripheral blood. DNA for the CDR3: TGTGCCAGCAGCTTGGAACTAGCGGGTGACACCGGGGAGCTGTTTTTT. Translation gives CASSLELAGDTGELFF.